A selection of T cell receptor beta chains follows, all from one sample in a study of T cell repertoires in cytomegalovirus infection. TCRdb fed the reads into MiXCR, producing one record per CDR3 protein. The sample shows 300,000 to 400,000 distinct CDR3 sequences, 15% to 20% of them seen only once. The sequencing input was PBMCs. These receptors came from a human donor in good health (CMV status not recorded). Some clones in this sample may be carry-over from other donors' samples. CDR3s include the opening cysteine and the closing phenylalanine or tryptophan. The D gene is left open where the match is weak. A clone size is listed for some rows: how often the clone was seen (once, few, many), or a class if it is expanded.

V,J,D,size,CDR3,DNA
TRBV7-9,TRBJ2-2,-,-,CAGRQAANTGELFF,TGTGCCGGACGACAGGCCGCGAACACCGGGGAGCTGTTTTTT
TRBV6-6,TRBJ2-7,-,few,CASSRRAPGGYEQYF,TGTGCCAGCAGTCGCCGGGCCCCAGGTGGTTACGAGCAGTACTTC
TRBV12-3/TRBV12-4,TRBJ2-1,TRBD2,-,CASSMTSGTLNEQFF,TGTGCCAGCAGTATGACTAGCGGAACTCTTAATGAGCAGTTCTTC
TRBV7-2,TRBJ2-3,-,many,CASRRGEGDTQYF,TGTGCCAGCAGAAGGGGGGAGGGAGACACGCAGTATTTT
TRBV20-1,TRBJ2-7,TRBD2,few,CSASPPSGAYEQYF,TGCAGTGCTAGTCCCCCTAGCGGGGCCTACGAGCAGTACTTC
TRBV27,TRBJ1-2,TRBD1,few,CASSEGTGKYGYTF,TGTGCCAGCAGCGAGGGGACAGGAAAGTATGGCTACACCTTC
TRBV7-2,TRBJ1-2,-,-,CASSLGFGYNYGYTF,TGTGCCAGCAGCTTAGGGTTCGGATATAACTATGGCTACACCTTC
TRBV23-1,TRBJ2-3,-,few,CASSLGRTVCTDTQYF,TGCGCCAGCAGTCTGGGGCGTACAGTATGCACAGATACGCAGTATTTT
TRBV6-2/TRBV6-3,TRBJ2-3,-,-,CASSYSSYSLTNTQYF,TGTGCCAGCAGTTACTCGAGTTATAGCCTCACAAATACGCAGTATTTT
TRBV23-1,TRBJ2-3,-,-,CASSRAPPTDTQYF,TGCGCCAGCAGTCGCGCCCCTCCCACAGATACGCAGTATTTT
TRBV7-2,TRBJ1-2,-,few,CASAPGLNYGYTF,TGTGCCAGCGCCCCGGGACTGAACTATGGCTACACCTTC
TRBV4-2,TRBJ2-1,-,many,CASSQWRDNEQFF,TGTGCCAGCAGCCAGTGGAGAGACAATGAGCAGTTCTTC
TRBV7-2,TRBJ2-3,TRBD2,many,CASSARAGRARTDTQYF,TGTGCCAGCAGCGCCCGGGCCGGGAGGGCCCGCACAGATACGCAGTATTTT
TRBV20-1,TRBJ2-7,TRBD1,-,CSAVQDRVQEQYF,TGCAGTGCTGTCCAGGACAGGGTGCAAGAGCAGTACTTC
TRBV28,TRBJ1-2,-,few,CASSLGYRVAGYTF,TGTGCCAGCAGTTTGGGTTACAGGGTTGCTGGCTACACCTTC
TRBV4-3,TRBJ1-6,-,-,CASSQDGRFLHF,TGCGCCAGCAGCCAAGACGGAAGGTTCCTCCACTTT
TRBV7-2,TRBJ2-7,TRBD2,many,CASSFLAGGYEQYF,TGTGCCAGCAGCTTCCTAGCGGGAGGCTACGAGCAGTACTTC
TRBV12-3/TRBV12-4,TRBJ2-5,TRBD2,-,CASRWSSGPQETQYF,TGTGCCAGCAGGTGGTCTAGCGGGCCCCAAGAGACCCAGTACTTC
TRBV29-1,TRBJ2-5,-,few,CSGGGQRLSQYF,TGCAGCGGGGGGGGACAGAGATTGTCCCAGTACTTC
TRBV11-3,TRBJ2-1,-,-,CASSLVPNELFF,TGTGCCAGCAGCTTAGTCCCCAATGAGCTGTTCTTC
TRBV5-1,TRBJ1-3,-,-,CASALVPGPRNTIYF,TGCGCCAGCGCGCTTGTCCCCGGCCCCCGAAACACCATATATTTT
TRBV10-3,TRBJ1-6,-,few,CAISESRNNSPLHF,TGTGCCATCAGTGAGTCGCGGAATAATTCACCCCTCCACTTT
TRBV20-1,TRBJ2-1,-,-,CSARDHEQFF,TGCAGTGCCCGGGACCATGAGCAGTTCTTC
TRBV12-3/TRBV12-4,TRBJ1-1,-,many,CASSDPGGRNTEAFF,TGTGCCAGCAGTGACCCGGGGGGGCGGAACACTGAAGCTTTCTTT
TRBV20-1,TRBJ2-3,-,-,CSAKRDLSGTSRRDTQYF,TGCAGTGCTAAGCGAGACCTGAGCGGAACGAGTCGGAGGGATACGCAGTATTTT
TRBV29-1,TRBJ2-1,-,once,CSVGVVDGNEQFF,TGCAGCGTTGGAGTAGTAGATGGGAATGAGCAGTTCTTC
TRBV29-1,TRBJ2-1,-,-,CSVAQSSYNEQFF,TGCAGCGTTGCTCAGAGCTCCTACAATGAGCAGTTCTTC
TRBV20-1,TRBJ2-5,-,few,CSARDGGGQTQYF,TGCAGTGCTAGAGATGGTGGAGGTCAGACCCAGTACTTC
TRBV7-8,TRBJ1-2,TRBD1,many,CASSTWDSGDGYTF,TGTGCCAGCAGCACTTGGGACAGCGGAGATGGCTACACCTTC
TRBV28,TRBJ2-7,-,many,CASSLPVPGGTENSYEQYF,TGTGCCAGCAGTTTACCCGTCCCGGGAGGGACAGAGAACTCCTACGAGCAGTACTTC
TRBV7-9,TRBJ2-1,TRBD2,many,CASSFLAGGPNEQFF,TGTGCCAGCAGCTTTTTAGCGGGAGGGCCCAATGAGCAGTTCTTC
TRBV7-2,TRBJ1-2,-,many,CASSSVGVFGYGYTF,TGTGCCAGCAGCTCTGTAGGAGTGTTTGGCTATGGCTACACCTTC
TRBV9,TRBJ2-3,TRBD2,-,CASSADSGRFDTQYF,TGTGCCAGCAGCGCCGACAGCGGGAGATTTGATACGCAGTATTTT
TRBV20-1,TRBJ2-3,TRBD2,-,CSASGGGPSTDTQYF,TGCAGTGCTAGCGGGGGGGGGCCTAGCACAGATACGCAGTATTTT
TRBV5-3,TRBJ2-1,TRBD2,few,CASSLRLAGDAEQFF,TGTGCCAGCAGCTTGCGGCTAGCGGGAGACGCTGAGCAGTTCTTC
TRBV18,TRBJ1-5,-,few,CASSPGLHQPQHF,TGTGCCAGCTCACCAGGGCTACATCAGCCCCAGCATTTT
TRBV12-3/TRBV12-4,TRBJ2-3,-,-,CASAGQLTDTQYF,TGTGCCAGCGCGGGACAGCTCACAGATACGCAGTATTTT
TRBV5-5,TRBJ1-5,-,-,CASSQTGQYNQPQHF,TGTGCCAGCAGTCAAACCGGACAGTACAATCAGCCCCAGCATTTT
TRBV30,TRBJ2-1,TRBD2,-,CAWSILREGNEQFF,TGTGCCTGGAGTATATTGCGGGAGGGCAATGAGCAGTTCTTC
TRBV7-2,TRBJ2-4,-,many,CASSTQGSKNIQYF,TGTGCCAGCAGCACCCAGGGATCCAAAAACATTCAGTACTTC
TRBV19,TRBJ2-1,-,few,CATSPTQDREQFF,TGTGCCACCAGCCCCACTCAAGACAGGGAGCAGTTCTTC
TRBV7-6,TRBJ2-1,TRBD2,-,CASSPRTSGLLDEQFF,TGTGCCAGCAGCCCCCGGACTAGCGGGTTACTCGATGAGCAGTTCTTC
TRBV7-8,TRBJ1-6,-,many,CASSLFGSSYNSPLHF,TGTGCCAGCAGCTTATTCGGGAGCTCCTATAATTCACCCCTCCACTTT
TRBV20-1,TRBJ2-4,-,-,CSARDMTQRAAKNIQYF,TGCAGTGCTAGAGACATGACCCAGAGGGCAGCCAAAAACATTCAGTACTTC
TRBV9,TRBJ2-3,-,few,CASSVEKAIDTQYF,TGTGCCAGCAGCGTAGAAAAGGCTATTGATACGCAGTATTTT
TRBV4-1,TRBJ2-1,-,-,CASSQERWNNEQFF,TGCGCCAGCAGCCAAGAGAGATGGAACAATGAGCAGTTCTTC
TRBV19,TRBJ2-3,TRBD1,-,CASSQNLQGTDTQYF,TGTGCCAGTAGCCAGAACTTACAGGGGACAGATACGCAGTATTTT
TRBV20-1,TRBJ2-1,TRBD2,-,CSASGRAPLYNEQFF,TGCAGTGCTAGCGGGAGGGCCCCACTTTACAATGAGCAGTTCTTC
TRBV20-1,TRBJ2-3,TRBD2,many,CSAADGGNTDTQYF,TGCAGTGCCGCCGACGGGGGGAACACAGATACGCAGTATTTT
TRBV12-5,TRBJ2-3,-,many,CASGLVPHLEVRYF,TGTGCTAGTGGTTTGGTACCCCACCTGGAAGTTCGGTATTTT
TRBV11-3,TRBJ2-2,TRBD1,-,CASSLGGQGEMSGELFF,TGTGCCAGCAGCTTAGGAGGACAGGGCGAGATGTCCGGGGAGCTGTTTTTT
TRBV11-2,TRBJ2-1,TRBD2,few,CASSLGGRLDNEQFF,TGTGCCAGCAGCTTAGGCGGGAGACTCGACAATGAGCAGTTCTTC
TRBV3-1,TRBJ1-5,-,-,CASSRAASNQPQHF,TGTGCCAGCAGCAGGGCCGCCAGCAATCAGCCCCAGCATTTT
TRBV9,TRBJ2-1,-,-,CASSVVSGRSYNEQFF,TGTGCCAGCAGCGTAGTAAGCGGGCGCTCCTACAATGAGCAGTTCTTC